Below are 19 T cell receptor beta chains sequenced from a single sample in a study of cytomegalovirus exposure and HLA in healthy donors. Use of 60 Vbeta and 13 Jbeta primers characterized the PCR. TCRdb's copy holds only in-frame clones and misses some; the assay was immunoSEQ multiplex PCR. Seen here are approximately 100,000 clones, about 74% observed once, and the top ten hold around 15%. The source material was PBMCs. The receptor set was obtained from a man between 60 and 75 years old in good health and CMV-seropositive.

V is TRBV7-6 and J is TRBJ1-2; the match to TRBD1 covers 8 bases. Trimming cost V 0 bases and J 8 bases; bases outside gene matches: 11. Germline V gives CDR1 SGHVS, CDR2 FNYEAQ. This CDR3 comprises 16 residues. The CDR3 sequence: CASSLAGPPGGKGYTF. DNA for the CDR3: TGTGCCAGCAGCTTAGCTGGCCCCCCAGGGGGCAAAGGCTACACCTTC.

The V and J genes are TRBV18 and TRBJ2-3; a possible D gene is TRBD2 (5 bases). The ends were cut back, 0 bases at V and 1 base at J, with 11 bases in the middle. This CDR3 comprises 16 residues. Germline CDR1 reads KGHSH; CDR2 reads LQKENI. CDR3 protein: CASSPPDGRRTDTQYF. In DNA, the CDR3 is TGTGCCAGCTCACCACCGGATGGGAGACGCACAGATACGCAGTATTTT. The variable domain in full, with the rest retrieved from reference TRBV18 and TRBJ2-3, is NAGVMQNPRHLVRRRGQEARLRCSPMKGHSHVYWYRQLPEEGLKFMVYLQKENIIDESGMPKERFSAEFPKEGPSILRIQQVVRGDSAAYFCASSPPDGRRTDTQYFGPGTRLTVL.

V gene TRBV29-1 combines with J gene TRBJ1-2; tentatively, D is TRBD1 (5 bases). Germline CDR1 and CDR2: SQVTM and ANQGSEA. This CDR3 is built from 11 residues. V lost 6 bases and J 7 bases, leaving 12 bases between the germline ends. DNA for the CDR3: TGCAGCGTGGCGGACAAATCTGGCTACACCTTC. As protein: CSVADKSGYTF.

The chain links TRBV30 to TRBJ1-1, with D possibly being TRBD1 (6 bases). V lost 3 bases, J lost 1 base, and 12 bases lay in between. There are 14 residues in the CDR3. Germline CDR1 is GTSNPN and CDR2 is SVGIG (reference sequence). The DNA for the CDR3 is TGTGCCTGGAGCCCTGGGGGGGCGAACACTGAAGCTTTCTTT. Its protein is CAWSPGGANTEAFF.

This sequence joins TRBV19 and TRBJ2-7; perhaps TRBD1 as D (8 bases). CDR3 length equals 15 residues. CDR1 and CDR2 (germline): LNHDA, SQIVND (reference sequence). With 3 bases removed from V and 4 bases from J, the gap between germline ends came to 16 bases. CDR3 sequence (DNA): TGTGCCAGTAGTATCGGACAGGGAGGGTTTTACGAGCAGTACTTC. Amino acid sequence: CASSIGQGGFYEQYF.

There are a few counts of this clone. The chain links TRBV6-1 to TRBJ2-7; the match to TRBD2 covers 14 bases. Trimming took 8 bases from V and 6 from J; bases not matched to a gene: 3. CDR1 is MNHNS, CDR2 SASEGT, per germline. This CDR3 is built from 13 residues. The CDR3 sequence: CASGLAGGPEQYF. In DNA, the CDR3 is TGTGCCAGCGGACTAGCGGGGGGACCCGAGCAGTACTTC.

The J gene is TRBJ1-2, the V gene TRBV30, with TRBD1 as a possible D gene (5 bases). In germline, CDR1 is GTSNPN, CDR2 SVGIG (reference sequence). V lost 4 bases to trimming and J lost 7 bases, with 16 bases between them. CDR3 length: 13 residues. The CDR3 loop reads CAWTAGGAGGYTF. Here the CDR3 DNA reads TGTGCCTGGACCGCCGGGGGAGCGGGTGGCTACACCTTC.

The J gene is TRBJ1-1, the V gene TRBV5-6; 9 bases line up with TRBD1. This CDR3 spans 15 amino acids. V lost 3 bases and J lost 4; bases outside the gene matches: 7. In germline, CDR1 is SGHDT, CDR2 YYEEEE. The CDR3 loop reads CASSWGLDRGTEAFF. The CDR3 bases are TGTGCCAGCAGCTGGGGGTTGGACAGGGGCACTGAAGCTTTCTTT. The full variable domain, completed using reference TRBV5-6 and TRBJ1-1, is DAGVTQSPTHLIKTRGQQVTLRCSPKSGHDTVSWYQQALGQGPQFIFQYYEEEERQRGNFPDRFSGHQFPNYSSELNVNALLLGDSALYLCASSWGLDRGTEAFFGQGTRLTVV.

This sequence joins TRBV5-1 and TRBJ1-6, with a weak D call TRBD1 (5 bases). In germline, CDR1 is SGHRS, CDR2 YFSETQ. CDR3 length equals 14 residues. V was clipped by 0 bases and J by 9 bases, with 10 bases between them. The CDR3 protein is CASSLEAGISPLHF. For the CDR3, the DNA is TGCGCCAGCAGCTTGGAGGCAGGGATTTCACCCCTCCACTTT.

V is TRBV11-2 and J is TRBJ2-5; TRBD2 matches at 11 bases. Looked up from germline, CDR1 is SGHAT and CDR2 is FQNNGV. V dropped 5 bases and J dropped 5; count of bases not matched to a gene: 10. CDR3 length: 16 amino acids. This chain's CDR3 is CASSPGRSGGVETQYF. DNA for the CDR3: TGTGCCAGCAGCCCTGGGCGTAGCGGGGGGGTGGAGACCCAGTACTTC.

V and J are TRBV18 and TRBJ1-6, with D unclear. Germline-derived CDR1 and CDR2 are KGHSH and LQKENI. V was shortened by 2 bases and J by 10 bases, with 9 bases between the two germline ends. The length of the CDR3 is 13 residues. CDR3 DNA: TGTGCCAGCTCACCATCCCCCGGGTCACCCCTCCACTTT. It yields the protein CASSPSPGSPLHF.

The chain couples TRBV19 to TRBJ2-7; TRBD1 might be the D (5 bases). CDR1 LNHDA and CDR2 SQIVND come from the germline V gene (reference sequence). The CDR3 contains 15 residues. The ends were cut back, 2 bases at V and 0 bases at J, with 11 bases in the middle. CDR3 in amino acids: CASSIIQGSSYEQYF. The CDR3 DNA sequence: TGTGCCAGTAGTATAATCCAGGGCAGCTCCTACGAGCAGTACTTC.

V usage is TRBV6-1 and J usage is TRBJ2-3; TRBD1 is a possible D gene (6 bases). Germline CDR1 reads MNHNS; CDR2 reads SASEGT. With 6 bases removed from V and 5 bases from J, the gap between germline ends came to 12 bases. CDR3 length: 13 residues. CDR3 nucleotide sequence: TGTGCCAGCAGACCCCAGGGGTTAGATACGCAGTATTTT. As protein: CASRPQGLDTQYF.

This clone was detected once. The J gene is TRBJ1-6, the V gene TRBV6-5; D is uncertain. The ends were cut back, 0 bases at V and 0 bases at J, with 6 bases in the middle. Looked up from germline, CDR1 is MNHEY and CDR2 is SVGAGI. The CDR3 loop spans 16 amino acids. CDR3 bases: TGTGCCAGCAGTTACTCACGGGGCTCCTATAATTCACCCCTCCACTTT. It encodes CASSYSRGSYNSPLHF.

This sequence joins TRBV30 and TRBJ2-1, with 10 bases identical to TRBD2. From germline, CDR1 is GTSNPN and CDR2 SVGIG (reference sequence). The V and J ends lost 5 bases and 6 bases, in that order; junction bases with no gene match: 10. The CDR3 length is 15 residues. The CDR3 region has the DNA TGTGCCTGGTCCCTGGGACTAGCGCTTGGCAATGAGCAGTTCTTC. As protein: CAWSLGLALGNEQFF.

V is TRBV19 and J is TRBJ2-5; D may be TRBD1 (5 bases). Trimming stripped 5 bases from V and 7 bases from J, with 14 bases between. Germline CDR1 and CDR2: LNHDA and SQIVND (reference sequence). The CDR3 contains 13 residues. The DNA for the CDR3 is TGTGCCAGTAGTGAGTACAGGCAGGGGACCCAGTACTTC. Protein sequence: CASSEYRQGTQYF.

V usage is TRBV5-1 and J usage is TRBJ2-7; D is perhaps TRBD2 (5 bases). The germline V and J ends were trimmed by 0 bases and 11 bases, with 18 bases remaining between them. This CDR3 has 14 residues. Germline assignment: CDR1 SGHRS and CDR2 YFSETQ. CDR3 nucleotides: TGCGCCAGCAGCTTGGAGGTGACCTCGGCGGAGGAGTACTTC. Translating it yields CASSLEVTSAEEYF.

The chain combines TRBV2 with TRBJ2-5, with D unresolved. Germline values: CDR1 SNHLY, CDR2 FYNNEI. The V end lost 7 bases, the J end lost 6 bases, and 12 bases lay between the germline ends. The CDR3 contains 12 residues. The CDR3 loop reads CASTLSPQTQYF. CDR3 DNA: TGTGCCAGCACCCTAAGCCCACAGACCCAGTACTTC.

This chain links TRBV27 with TRBJ2-2; D may be TRBD1 (6 bases). Germline lookup yields CDR1 MNHEY and CDR2 SMNVEV (reference sequence). The ends were cut back, 7 bases at V and 0 bases at J, with 21 bases in the middle. The CDR3 contains 18 residues. The CDR3 spells CASMNRVTLFANTGELFF. For the CDR3, the DNA is TGTGCCAGCATGAACAGGGTTACCCTGTTCGCGAACACCGGGGAGCTGTTTTTT.